This T cell receptor (beta chain) stems from a study of cytomegalovirus exposure and HLA in healthy donors. Study-wide results and caveats: In a later analysis, specific HLA alleles were associated with over 15,000 TCR beta sequences at a 0.05 false discovery rate. V- and J-gene trimming of TCR beta was linked (in a later analysis) to a missense DCLRE1C variant.

The V gene's germline CDR1 is MNHEY and CDR2 SVGAGI. CDR3 length: 14 amino acids. The germline V and J ends were trimmed by 10 bases and 3 bases, with 16 bases remaining between them. This cohort consisted of healthy bone marrow donors. When sampled, the donors appeared nominally healthy, though they likely had unrecorded immune exposures. Use of 60 Vbeta and 13 Jbeta primers characterized the PCR. TCRdb's copy holds only in-frame clones and misses some; the assay was immunoSEQ multiplex PCR. Among some 190,000 clones listed, around three quarters were seen once. In regard to this clone: Its antigen is undetermined.

Source material: PBMCs. This rearrangement joins TRBV6-5 to TRBJ1-5; TRBD1 might be the D (6 bases). The source of this sequence is a woman in her thirties in good health and CMV-seropositive. The CDR3 reads CATSLQGLNQPQHF. CDR3 sequence (DNA): TGTGCCACGAGTTTACAGGGTCTCAATCAGCCCCAGCATTTT.